Following are 9 T cell receptor beta chains from one sample sequenced in a study of T cells in Graves' hyperthyroidism and ophthalmopathy. From RNA transcripts, TCR beta CDR3 regions were amplified. In the first-round RT-PCR of the TCR CDR3, the HTBI primer set was used. In TCRdb, the multiplex PCR reads were re-called with MiXCR into one record per CDR3 protein. The sample lists some 550,000 distinct CDR3 sequences; around 20% were seen once. The sample comprised blood. The receptor source for this set is a man aged 18 to 30 with Graves' hyperthyroidism.

The V call is TRBV7-8, the J call TRBJ2-7; perhaps D is TRBD1 or TRBD2 (6 bases each). CDR1 and CDR2 from the germline V gene are SGHVS and FQNEAQ. The CDR3 is 17 amino acids. The V gene lost 5 bases and the J gene lost 3 bases, with 23 bases spanning the gap. The CDR3 protein is CASSRHGGAGARYEQYV. DNA for the CDR3: TGTGCCAGCAGCAGACATGGAGGGGCAGGGGCCCGCTACGAGCAGTACGTC.

This clonotype was seen many times. The chain is built from TRBV12-3 or TRBV12-4 and TRBJ1-1, with D tentatively TRBD1 (6 bases). The length of the CDR3 is 15 residues. V lost 2 bases and J lost 1, with 11 bases in between. CDR3 in DNA: TGTGCCAGCAGTTTATACAGGGAGGGGAACACTGAAGCTTTCTTT. Its translation: CASSLYREGNTEAFF.

This clonotype was seen many times. The genes are TRBV7-8 and TRBJ1-2, with D hard to call. This CDR3 has 16 amino acids. Deletions cut 0 bases from V and 0 bases from J, with 11 bases between. Germline values: CDR1 SGHVS, CDR2 FQNEAQ. The CDR3 nucleotides are TGTGCCAGCAGCTTAGCGGGAAGGCTCTCTAACTATGGCTACACCTTC. This encodes CASSLAGRLSNYGYTF.

This clonotype was seen at least ten times. The V and J genes are TRBV6-5 and TRBJ1-2, with a possible D match to TRBD1 (5 bases). The CDR3 has 15 amino acids. Trimming shortened V by 4 bases and J by 7 bases, and 19 bases separated the two germline ends. Germline V CDR1 and CDR2: MNHEY, SVGAGI. This CDR3 is CASSSFGGGGSGYTF. CDR3 coding DNA: TGTGCCAGCAGTTCCTTCGGGGGTGGAGGAAGTGGCTACACCTTC.

This clonotype has at least ten counts. The missing conserved phenylalanine or tryptophan at the end of this CDR3 makes a read error likely. The chain is built from TRBV5-1 and TRBJ1-1; TRBD1 aligns across 7 bases. The CDR3 is made up of 15 amino acids. Germline V CDR1 and CDR2: SGHRS, YFSETQ. Unmatched junction bases numbered 3, after V lost 0 bases and J lost 1 base. CDR3 residues: CASSLGQGQNTEAFL. In DNA form, the CDR3 reads TGCGCCAGCAGCTTGGGACAGGGACAGAACACTGAAGCTTTCCTT.

This clonotype was counted at least ten times. The rearrangement uses TRBV20-1 and TRBJ1-5; 8 bases map to TRBD1. The CDR3 sequence is 13 residues long. Looked up from germline, CDR1 is DFQATT and CDR2 is SNEGSKA (reference sequence). Unmatched junction bases numbered 8, after V lost 5 bases and J lost 8 bases. The CDR3 sequence is CSAATGEDEPQHF. In DNA form, the CDR3 reads TGCAGTGCTGCGACAGGGGAGGACGAGCCCCAGCATTTT.

The CDR3: CASSRPGTGGGEAFF. CDR3 nucleotide sequence: TGCGCCAGCAGCAGACCCGGGACAGGGGGGGGTGAAGCTTTCTTT. V and J are TRBV5-1 and TRBJ1-1, with 11 bases lining up with TRBD1. V trimming: 4 bases; J trimming: 7 bases; junction bases outside the gene matches: 9. Germline-derived CDR1 and CDR2 are SGHRS and YFSETQ. CDR3 length: 15 amino acids.

The V call is TRBV30, the J call TRBJ1-6; D ambiguous. Trimming took off 1 base at V and 7 bases at J, with 5 bases between the two ends. The CDR3 extends over 12 amino acids. Germline loops: CDR1 GTSNPN, CDR2 SVGIG (reference sequence). The CDR3 DNA is TGTGCCTGGAGTGCGGGGAATTCACCCCTCCACTTT. Its protein product is CAWSAGNSPLHF.

The V and J genes are TRBV11-3 and TRBJ2-7; 8 bases are a match to TRBD1. With 5 bases clipped from V and 2 bases from J, the junction kept 8 bases outside the gene matches. The CDR3 has 15 amino acids. CDR1 SGHNT and CDR2 YENEEA come from the germline V gene. The CDR3 region has the DNA TGTGCCAGCAGCAAACGGACAGGGATGGCCTACGAGCAGTACTTC. Translating it yields CASSKRTGMAYEQYF.